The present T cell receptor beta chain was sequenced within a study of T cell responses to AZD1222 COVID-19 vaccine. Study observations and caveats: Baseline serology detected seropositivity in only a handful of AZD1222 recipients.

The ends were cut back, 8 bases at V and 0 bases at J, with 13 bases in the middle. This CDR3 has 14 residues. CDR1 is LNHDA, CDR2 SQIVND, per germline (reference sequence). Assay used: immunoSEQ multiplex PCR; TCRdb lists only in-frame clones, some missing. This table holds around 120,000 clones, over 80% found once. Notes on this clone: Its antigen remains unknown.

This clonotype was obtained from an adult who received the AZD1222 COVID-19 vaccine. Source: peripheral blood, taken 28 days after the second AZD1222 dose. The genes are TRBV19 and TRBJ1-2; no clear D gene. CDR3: CASGVGRPNYGYTF. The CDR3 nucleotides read TGTGCCAGTGGGGTAGGCAGGCCTAACTATGGCTACACCTTC.